This is a list of T cell receptor beta chains from one sample in a study of shared clonotypes between healthy human individuals. TCRdb keeps only in-frame clones here, not all; method: immunoSEQ multiplex PCR. The repertoire has about 460,000 clones, about 74% of them found once; the top ten carry around 12%. Sequenced sample: PBMCs. The receptor set was obtained from a woman aged 40 to 50 in good health. Some clones in this sample may be carry-over from other donors' samples. The CDR3 runs from the conserved cysteine through the conserved F or W. The D gene is left open where the match is weak. Not all rows give a size; the values are once, few, many and, for expanded clones, a class.

>TRBD2|TRBJ2-1|TRBV10-1|14|-
TGCGCCAGCAGAGACGATACTAGCGGGAGGTTTAAGTTCTTC
CASRDDTSGRFKFF
>TRBD2|TRBJ2-2|TRBV18|17|-
TGTGCCAGCTCACCAATTCGTCTAGCGGGAATCATCGGGGAGCTGTTTTTT
CASSPIRLAGIIGELFF
>TRBD1|TRBJ2-7|TRBV27|13|once
TGTGCCAACATACGGACAGGGGACTACGAGCAGTACTTC
CANIRTGDYEQYF
>-|TRBJ1-2|TRBV28|12|-
TGTGCCAGCAGCCCTCTGAGGGGTGGCTACACCTTC
CASSPLRGGYTF
>-|TRBJ2-7|TRBV21-1|14|once
TGTGCCAGCAGGTCTAGGGGCCCCCCCTACGAGCAGTACTTC
CASRSRGPPYEQYF
>TRBD1|TRBJ1-5|TRBV7-8|16|-
TGTGCCAGCAGCTTAAGTCAGACAGGGGGCAATCAGCCCCAGCATTTT
CASSLSQTGGNQPQHF
>TRBD2|TRBJ2-5|TRBV5-1|14|-
TGCGCCACCGCCATCGGCGGGAGAGGAGAGACCCAGTACTTC
CATAIGGRGETQYF
>TRBD2|TRBJ2-1|TRBV5-1|16|-
TGCGCCAGCAGCTTGGGCGGGACTAGCGCCGACAATGAGCAGTTCTTC
CASSLGGTSADNEQFF
>-|TRBJ1-1|TRBV29-1|15|-
TGCAGCGTTAAAAGGGGGGCACTTCGTGGCACTGAAGCTTTCTTT
CSVKRGALRGTEAFF
>TRBD1|TRBJ1-5|TRBV18|15|-
TGTGCCAGCTCATCGCAGACAGGGATCGGTCAGCCCCAGCATTTT
CASSSQTGIGQPQHF
>TRBD2|TRBJ2-3|TRBV6-4|13|-
TGTGCCAGCAGTCGACGGGAGGCAGATACGCAGTATTTT
CASSRREADTQYF
>TRBD2|TRBJ2-7|TRBV7-2|15|-
TGTGCCAGCAGGGGGGGACTAGCGGGAATCTACGAGCAGTACTTC
CASRGGLAGIYEQYF
>-|TRBJ2-2|TRBV5-1|17|-
TGCGCCAGCAGCCCCCGGTTTGGGGCGGTAGGCACCGGGGAGCTGTTTTTT
CASSPRFGAVGTGELFF
>-|TRBJ2-2|TRBV15|17|-
TGTGCCACCAGACATACGGGGGAGGCCGCGAACACCGGGGAGCTGTTTTTT
CATRHTGEAANTGELFF
>TRBD1|TRBJ1-2|TRBV28|18|-
TGTGCCAGCAGTGGGACAAAACAGGGGGCGCCAGGGGGATATGGCTACACCTTC
CASSGTKQGAPGGYGYTF
>-|TRBJ2-6|TRBV4-1|16|many
TGCGCCAGCAGCCAAGGGGCAGTTTCTGGGGCCAACGTCCTGACTTTC
CASSQGAVSGANVLTF
>TRBD1|TRBJ1-4|TRBV7-8|17|many
TGTGCCAGCAGCCTACGGACAGGGGGCAGAGGATATGAAAAACTGTTTTTT
CASSLRTGGRGYEKLFF
>-|TRBJ2-5|TRBV27|15|-
TGTGCCAGCAGTTTATTAGGGGACCCGGGAAAGACCCAGTACTTC
CASSLLGDPGKTQYF
>-|TRBJ1-3|TRBV4-1|16|-
TGCGCCAGCAGCCAAAGCGCAGGGATGTCTGGAAACACCATATATTTT
CASSQSAGMSGNTIYF
>-|TRBJ1-6|TRBV30|10|once
TGTGCCTGGAGTACCGGGTCCCTCCACTTT
CAWSTGSLHF
>-|TRBJ1-3|TRBV6-1|13|-
TGTGCCACCCGTATACAGGGTGCGAACACCATATATTTT
CATRIQGANTIYF
>-|TRBJ1-5|TRBV10-2|13|once
TGCGCCAGCAGACCCGACAGAAATCAGCCCCAGCATTTT
CASRPDRNQPQHF
>-|TRBJ2-7|TRBV11-2|14|-
TGTGCCAGCAGCCCCCCGGGGCCAGTAGACGAGCAGTACTTC
CASSPPGPVDEQYF
>-|TRBJ1-3|TRBV5-8|11|once
TGTGCCAGCAGCTGGGGGCCCACCATATATTTT
CASSWGPTIYF
>TRBD1|TRBJ2-2|TRBV6-6|14|once
TGTAATTGCCGGGACAGGGAGAACACCGGGGAGCTGTTTTTT
CNCRDRENTGELFF
>-|TRBJ2-1|TRBV7-8|15|-
TGTGCCAGCAGCTTAGCGCTGAGCGGACTCAATGAGCAGTTCTTC
CASSLALSGLNEQFF
>-|TRBJ1-5|TRBV6-1|13|few
TGTGCCAGCAGTGAATCATGGGGTCAGCCCCAGCATTTT
CASSESWGQPQHF
>-|TRBJ2-1|TRBV19|13|few
TGTGCCAGTAGTAACGTCGGGGGCAATGAGCAGTTCTTC
CASSNVGGNEQFF
>-|TRBJ1-1|TRBV6-1|15|-
TGTGCCAGCAGTGAAGCTCCCAGGGTGAACACTGAAGCTTTCTTT
CASSEAPRVNTEAFF
>TRBD2|TRBJ2-1|TRBV2|15|-
TGTGCCAGCAGTGAAAGCGGGAGGGCGGTCAATGAGCAGTTCTTC
CASSESGRAVNEQFF
>-|TRBJ2-3|TRBV29-1|12|few
TGCAGCGTTGAAGATTTGCCCGATACGCAGTATTTT
CSVEDLPDTQYF
>TRBD2|TRBJ2-7|TRBV6-5|14|few
TGTGCCAGCAGGCTAGCGGCCACGAACCACGAGCAGTACTTC
CASRLAATNHEQYF
>TRBD2|TRBJ2-1|TRBV25-1|14|many
TGTGCCAGCAGCCTAGCTGGGAGGGAGGGTGAGCAGTTCTTC
CASSLAGREGEQFF
>TRBD1|TRBJ1-6|TRBV30|15|many
TGTGCCTGGAGTTCGGGGGACAGGGAATCCTCACCCCTCCACTTT
CAWSSGDRESSPLHF
>TRBD1|TRBJ2-2|TRBV6-1|14|-
TGTGCCAGCGGCACAGGGGACCACACCGGGGAGCTGTTTTTT
CASGTGDHTGELFF
>-|TRBJ1-3|TRBV9|14|-
TGTGCCAGCGGCGTACAGAGCTCTGGAAACACCATATATTTT
CASGVQSSGNTIYF
>TRBD1|TRBJ1-2|TRBV13|15|-
TGTGCCAGCGGACAGGGAGCCGCCTCCGGATATGGCTACACCTTC
CASGQGAASGYGYTF
>TRBD2|TRBJ2-7|TRBV9|14|many
TGTGCCAGCAGCGCAGCGGGAGTCCCCTACGAGCAGTACTTC
CASSAAGVPYEQYF
>TRBD2|TRBJ2-1|TRBV27|17|few
TGTGCCAGCAGCTATCCTATAGCGGGAGAGCCTAACAATGAGCAGTTCTTC
CASSYPIAGEPNNEQFF
>-|TRBJ2-2|TRBV9|17|-
TGTGCCAGCAGCGTAGCAGGCGGGACCTCGAACACCGGGGAGCTGTTTTTT
CASSVAGGTSNTGELFF
>-|TRBJ2-3|TRBV6-5|13|-
TGTGCCAGCAGAGAGTTGGGGGCAGATACGCAGTATTTT
CASRELGADTQYF
>TRBD1|TRBJ1-1|TRBV28|13|-
TGTGCCAGCAGACGACAGGGAGGGACTGAAGCTTTCTTT
CASRRQGGTEAFF
>TRBD1|TRBJ2-2|TRBV7-8|15|many
TGTGCCAGCAGCTCATTAACAGGGGGCACCGGGGAGCTGTTTTTT
CASSSLTGGTGELFF
>-|TRBJ1-1|TRBV4-1|13|-
TGCGCCAGCAGCCCGGGACCGCGGCTTGAAGCTTTCTTT
CASSPGPRLEAFF
>TRBD2|TRBJ2-7|TRBV18|15|-
TGTGCCAGCTCACCGGGACTAGCGGGAATCTACGAGCAGTACTTC
CASSPGLAGIYEQYF
>-|TRBJ2-1|TRBV18|11|-
TGTGCCAGCTCACCAAGGGATGAGCAGTTCTTC
CASSPRDEQFF
>-|TRBJ2-7|TRBV6-6|14|few
TGTGCCAGCAGTAACGGACGGTGGGGCAACGAGCAGTACTTC
CASSNGRWGNEQYF
>-|TRBJ1-2|TRBV10-1|13|-
TGCGCCAGCAGCGTTCAGGGATCCTATGGCTACACCTTC
CASSVQGSYGYTF
>TRBD2|TRBJ2-7|TRBV5-1|15|-
TGCGCCAGCAGCCCTGGACTAGGAGGCTCCTACGAGCAGTACTTC
CASSPGLGGSYEQYF
>-|TRBJ2-1|TRBV5-1|16|-
TGCGCCAGCAGTGTCGGATCCCCCAGCGCCCCCCATGAGCAGTTCTTC
CASSVGSPSAPHEQFF